The entry below gives a single T cell receptor (beta chain) sequence along with its context. Its antigen is undetermined. This sample stems from a study of T cells expressing NK-cell markers. Study-wide context: In sorted CD3+CD56+NKG2C+, CD3+CD56+NKG2C- and CD3+CD56-NKG2C+ T cells, TCR beta repertoires were obtained. General observations from the study: Whether expanded NKG2C+ T cell clones were HCMV specific stayed uncertain.

TCRdb reprocessed the 5' RACE reads and stores each CDR3 protein as one record, lacking DNA. The table lists about half a million distinct CDR3 sequences, with over 1.3% in the top ten. Germline assignment: CDR1 WNHNN and CDR2 SYGVQD (reference sequence). The CDR3 length is 14 residues. The source material was blood T cells: a sorted CD56 or NKG2C T cell subset, CD4+ or CD8+ T cells, or bulk PBMC T cells (not recorded which). This TCR came from a woman between 45 and 60 years old in good health. This chain connects TRBV10-1 to TRBJ2-1; TCRdb returns TRBD2, unconfirmable since there is no DNA. CDR3: CASSPWTSNNEQFF.